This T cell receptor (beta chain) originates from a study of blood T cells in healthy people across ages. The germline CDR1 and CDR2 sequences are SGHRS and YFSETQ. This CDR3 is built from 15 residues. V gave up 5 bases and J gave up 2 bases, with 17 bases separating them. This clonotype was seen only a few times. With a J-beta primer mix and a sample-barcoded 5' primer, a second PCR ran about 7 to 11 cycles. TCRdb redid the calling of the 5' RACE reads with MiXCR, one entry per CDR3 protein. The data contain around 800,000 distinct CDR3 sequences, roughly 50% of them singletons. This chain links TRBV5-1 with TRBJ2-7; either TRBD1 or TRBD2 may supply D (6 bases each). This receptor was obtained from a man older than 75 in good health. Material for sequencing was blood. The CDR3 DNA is TGCGCCAGCAGAGTAGGGGGGAGCCGGACCTACGAGCAGTACTTC. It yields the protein CASRVGGSRTYEQYF.